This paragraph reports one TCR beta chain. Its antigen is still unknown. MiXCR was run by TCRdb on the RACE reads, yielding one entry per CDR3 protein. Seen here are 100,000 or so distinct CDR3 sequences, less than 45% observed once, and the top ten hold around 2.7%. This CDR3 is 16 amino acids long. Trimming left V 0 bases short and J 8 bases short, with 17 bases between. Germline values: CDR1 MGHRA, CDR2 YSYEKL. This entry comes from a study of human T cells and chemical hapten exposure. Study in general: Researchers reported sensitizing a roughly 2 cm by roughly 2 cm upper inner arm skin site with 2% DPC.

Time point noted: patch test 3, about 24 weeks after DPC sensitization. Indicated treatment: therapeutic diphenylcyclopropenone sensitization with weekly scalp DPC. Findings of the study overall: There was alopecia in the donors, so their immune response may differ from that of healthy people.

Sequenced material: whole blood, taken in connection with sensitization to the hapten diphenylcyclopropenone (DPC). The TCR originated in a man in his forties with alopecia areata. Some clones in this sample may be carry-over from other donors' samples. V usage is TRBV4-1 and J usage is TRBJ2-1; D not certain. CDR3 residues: CASSQDPGLVGDEQFF. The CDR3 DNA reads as TGCGCCAGCAGCCAAGATCCCGGGCTGGTAGGCGATGAGCAGTTCTTC.